These 14 T cell receptor beta chains were sequenced from one sample in a study of T cells in Graves' hyperthyroidism and ophthalmopathy. It was RNA transcripts that yielded the amplified TCR beta CDR3 regions. The study used the HTBI primer set for a first-round RT-PCR of the TCR CDR3. Each CDR3 protein is one row after TCRdb ran MiXCR on the multiplex PCR reads. The sample records roughly 350,000 distinct CDR3 sequences, approximately 15% being singletons. The source material was blood. The receptor set was obtained from a woman under 40 with Graves' hyperthyroidism.

This clonotype has at least ten counts. The chain has TRBV6-2 or TRBV6-3 and TRBJ1-2, with 9 bases fitting TRBD1. Germline V gene sequence: CDR1 MNHEY, CDR2 SVGEGT. CDR3 size: 14 residues. Losses at the gene ends were 2 bases for V and 4 bases for J; bases not matched to a gene: 2. The CDR3 protein is CASSYTGGSYGYTF. CDR3 bases: TGTGCCAGCAGTTACACAGGGGGCTCCTATGGCTACACCTTC.

This clonotype has just a few counts. This sequence joins TRBV18 and TRBJ2-7; no definite D call. CDR3 length equals 14 residues. The V gene's germline CDR1 is KGHSH and CDR2 LQKENI. Trimming took 0 bases from V and 6 from J, leaving 12 bases between them. DNA for the CDR3: TGTGCCAGCTCACCACCGGACCCCAGACTCGAGCAGTACTTC. Its translation is CASSPPDPRLEQYF.

This clonotype was seen ten or more times. The chain couples TRBV29-1 to TRBJ2-1; 8 bases agree with TRBD1. V lost 7 bases, J lost 9 bases, and 5 bases stayed unmatched. This CDR3 has 11 residues. The germline V gene has CDR1 SQVTM and CDR2 ANQGSEA. The CDR3 spells CSADQGAEQFF. CDR3 bases: TGCAGCGCCGACCAGGGGGCTGAGCAGTTCTTC.

The genes are TRBV15 and TRBJ2-5; 9 nucleotides match TRBD2. The CDR3 is 16 residues long. Trimming removed 0 bases from V and 5 bases from J; junction bases left unmatched: 7. Looked up from germline, CDR1 is LNHNV and CDR2 is YYDKDF (reference sequence). For the CDR3, the DNA is TGTGCCACCAGCAGAGATAGCGGGAGAGGTTTTGAGACCCAGTACTTC. Its translation: CATSRDSGRGFETQYF.

With regard to this clonotype: With a much larger clone just one base away, this may be a read error. The chain has TRBV27 and TRBJ2-7, with D maybe TRBD2 (5 bases). V gave up 10 bases and J gave up 3 bases, with 25 bases separating them. This CDR3 is built from 16 residues. The V gene's germline CDR1 is MNHEY and CDR2 SMNVEV (reference sequence). The CDR3 sequence is CATTKLEGDPFYEQYF. The CDR3 DNA reads as TGTGCCACCACCAAACTAGAGGGAGATCCGTTCTACGAGCAGTACTTC.

There are many counts of this clonotype. CDR3 DNA: TGTGCCAGCAGCCTTTCGGGACAGGGCAACACCGGGGAGCTGTTTTTT. This encodes CASSLSGQGNTGELFF. The gene calls are TRBV11-1 and TRBJ2-2; 9 nucleotides line up with TRBD1. Germline assignment: CDR1 SGHAT and CDR2 FQDESV (reference sequence). CDR3 length: 16 amino acids. Trimming took 5 bases from V and 2 from J; bases not matched to a gene: 6.

The rearrangement links TRBV6-1 to TRBJ2-7; 9 nucleotides match TRBD2. The V and J ends lost 6 bases and 6 bases, in that order; junction bases with no gene match: 12. This CDR3 has 15 amino acids. The germline gives CDR1 MNHNS, CDR2 SASEGT. The CDR3, as DNA: TGTGCCAGCAGGGCGGCGGGAGGGCCAAAGGCCGAGCAGTACTTC. Its translation: CASRAAGGPKAEQYF.

This clonotype was counted many times. This sequence joins TRBV20-1 and TRBJ1-4; D is ambiguous. Germline V lookup: CDR1 DFQATT, CDR2 SNEGSKA (reference sequence). Trimming cost V 5 bases and J 4 bases, with 11 bases left between them. The CDR3 covers 13 residues. This CDR3 reads CSAEPGINEKLFF. For the CDR3, the DNA is TGCAGTGCTGAACCGGGCATTAATGAAAAACTGTTTTTT.

This clonotype was counted between two and nine times. The chain joins TRBV5-4 to TRBJ2-6; TRBD2 aligns across 11 bases. With V trimmed by 4 bases and J by 0 bases, 6 bases remained unmatched. Per the germline V gene, CDR1 is SGHNT and CDR2 is YYREEE (reference sequence). The CDR3 loop spans 18 amino acids. The CDR3 loop is CASSTPGLAVSGANVLTF. CDR3 coding DNA: TGTGCCAGCAGCACCCCGGGACTAGCGGTCTCTGGGGCCAACGTCCTGACTTTC.

This clonotype was detected a few times. The V gene is TRBV6-5, the J gene TRBJ2-3, with D possibly TRBD2 on 6 matching bases. Deletions cut 0 bases from V and 3 bases from J, with 10 bases between. Germline CDR1 reads MNHEY; CDR2 reads SVGAGI. This CDR3 is built from 15 residues. The chain's CDR3 is CASSYSVGGTDTQYF. The CDR3 nucleotides are TGTGCCAGCAGTTACTCGGTGGGAGGAACAGATACGCAGTATTTT.

This clonotype was seen at least ten times. V is TRBV2 and J is TRBJ1-1; D ambiguous. The CDR3 loop spans 13 amino acids. V was pared by 6 bases and J by 1 base, with 9 bases between. Germline CDR1 reads SNHLY; CDR2 reads FYNNEI. The CDR3 spells CASSISQNTEAFF. CDR3 nucleotide sequence: TGTGCCAGCAGCATTAGTCAGAACACTGAAGCTTTCTTT.

This clonotype was seen a handful of times. The chain couples TRBV30 to TRBJ1-2, with D possibly TRBD1 on 6 matching bases. The CDR3 is made up of 16 amino acids. Germline loops: CDR1 GTSNPN, CDR2 SVGIG (reference sequence). V gave up 3 bases and J gave up 0 bases, with 17 bases separating them. The CDR3 loop reads CAWRREAGAANYGYTF. The CDR3 DNA sequence: TGTGCCTGGAGAAGAGAGGCAGGGGCGGCTAACTATGGCTACACCTTC.

The chain joins TRBV10-1 to TRBJ2-1; maybe TRBD1 (6 bases). The CDR3 extends over 15 amino acids. Germline V gives CDR1 WNHNN, CDR2 SYGVQD (reference sequence). The V gene lost 2 bases and the J gene lost 0 bases, with 8 bases spanning the gap. The CDR3 region is CASSEVTGSYNEQFF. CDR3 nucleotides: TGCGCCAGCAGTGAGGTGACAGGCTCCTACAATGAGCAGTTCTTC.

This chain joins TRBV6-4 and TRBJ2-7; 9 bases match TRBD1. Germline CDR1 MRHNA, CDR2 SNTAGT. This CDR3 is 15 amino acids long. The V gene end was trimmed by 6 bases and the J gene end by 7 bases; junction bases not matched to a gene: 13. CDR3 sequence reads: CASSERGTGSGEQYF. The CDR3 DNA reads as TGTGCCAGCAGCGAACGGGGGACAGGGTCCGGAGAGCAGTACTTC.